The 5 T cell receptor beta chains reported below all come from one sample, sequenced in a study of T cell responses to AZD1222 COVID-19 vaccine. Clones were read by immunoSEQ multiplex PCR, and TCRdb kept only the in-frame ones, dropping some. In the table there are about 110,000 clones, more than 85% of which are singletons. Material: peripheral blood, obtained on day 0 of AZD1222 vaccination. These receptors were collected from an adult in good health.

This chain joins TRBV18 and TRBJ2-3, with D possibly being TRBD2 (6 bases). The germline CDR1 and CDR2 sequences are KGHSH and LQKENI. CDR3 length: 15 amino acids. Trimming removed 3 bases from V and 2 bases from J, with 12 bases in between. As DNA, the CDR3 is TGTGCCAGCTCACCGGGACGGGAGAACACAGATACGCAGTATTTT. Translation gives CASSPGRENTDTQYF.

The chain carries TRBV27 and TRBJ2-7; 7 bases match TRBD2. The V gene's germline CDR1 is MNHEY and CDR2 SMNVEV (reference sequence). Losses at the gene ends were 2 bases for V and 6 bases for J; bases not matched to a gene: 13. This CDR3 spans 16 amino acids. As DNA, the CDR3 is TGTGCCAGCAGTTTACTAGCGGCGACATTCGCATCCGAGCAGTACTTC. Translation: CASSLLAATFASEQYF.

This clone showed up just a few times. The CDR3 spells CASRYSIQAYSYNEQFF. In nucleotides, the CDR3 is TGTGCCAGCCGCTATTCCATACAGGCCTACTCCTACAATGAGCAGTTCTTC. The chain combines TRBV7-2 with TRBJ2-1, with D perhaps TRBD1 (5 bases). The CDR3 has 17 residues. In germline, CDR1 is SGHTA, CDR2 FQGNSA. V was pared by 8 bases and J by 0 bases, with 20 bases between.

The chain carries TRBV3-1 (or the pseudogene TRBV3-2) and TRBJ1-5; a weak D match, TRBD1 (6 bases). V lost 2 bases, J lost 2 bases, and 25 bases lay in between. The CDR3 extends over 20 amino acids. The germline gives CDR1 LGHDT, CDR2 YNNKEL (reference sequence). The CDR3 bases are TGTGCCAGCAGCCAATACCCGGGGGGGGCAGCCATTAGGGGCAATCAGCCCCAGCATTTT. This translates into CASSQYPGGAAIRGNQPQHF.

The V and J genes are TRBV5-1 and TRBJ2-6; D is uncertain. The CDR3 runs 16 residues. V lost 2 bases and J 1 base, leaving 10 bases between the germline ends. CDR1 is SGHRS, CDR2 YFSETQ, per germline. This CDR3 reads CASSFAPASGANVLTF. In DNA form, the CDR3 reads TGCGCCAGCAGCTTTGCACCGGCTTCTGGGGCCAACGTCCTGACTTTC.